One and the same sample provided the 7 T cell receptor beta chains below, sequenced in a study of cytomegalovirus exposure and HLA in healthy donors. Primers included in the PCR were 60 Vbeta and 13 Jbeta primers. Libraries were prepared by immunoSEQ multiplex PCR; TCRdb keeps only in-frame clonotypes and omits some of them. The sample consists of hundreds of thousands of clones, over 70% of them appearing once. Sequencing was carried out using PBMCs. Receptors were obtained from a woman aged 60-75 years in good health and CMV-seropositive.

The chain has TRBV7-9 and TRBJ1-4; TRBD1 matches at 10 bases. Germline CDR1 and CDR2: SEHNR and FQNEAQ (reference sequence). The length of the CDR3 is 14 residues. The ends lost 5 bases at V and 8 bases at J; junction bases unmatched: 5. The CDR3 is CASSAGQGDEKLFF. Here the CDR3 DNA reads TGTGCCAGCAGCGCAGGACAGGGGGACGAAAAACTGTTTTTT. The complete variable domain, with remaining parts taken from reference TRBV7-9 and TRBJ1-4, reads DTGVSQNPRHKITKRGQNVTFRCDPISEHNRLYWYRQTLGQGPEFLTYFQNEAQLEKSRLLSDRFSAERPKGSFSTLEIQRTEQGDSAMYLCASSAGQGDEKLFFGSGTQLSVL.

This chain uses TRBV2 with TRBJ1-6; TRBD1 agrees at 10 bases. CDR1 SNHLY and CDR2 FYNNEI come from the germline V gene. Losses at the gene ends were 5 bases for V and 10 bases for J; bases not matched to a gene: 20. The CDR3 covers 19 residues. Here the CDR3 DNA reads TGTGCCAGCAGTAAAGGAGGGACAGGGGATACCTTCCAGGGCTCACCCCTCCACTTT. Residues: CASSKGGTGDTFQGSPLHF.

This clone was detected once. This chain joins TRBV10-1 and TRBJ2-7; TRBD2 matches 8 bases. The CDR3 loop spans 15 amino acids. With V trimmed by 3 bases and J by 2 bases, 6 bases remained unmatched. CDR1 and CDR2 (germline): WNHNN, SYGVQD (reference sequence). The CDR3 DNA is TGCGCCAGCAGTGACCCGGGGGGGGAAACCTACGAGCAGTACTTC. It translates to CASSDPGGETYEQYF.

V usage is TRBV4-2 and J usage is TRBJ2-7, with TRBD2 matching 10 bases. Trimming took 2 bases from V and 3 from J; bases not matched to a gene: 7. CDR1 is LGHNA and CDR2 is YNFKEQ in the germline V gene. CDR3 size: 16 residues. This chain's CDR3 is CASSQKLAGGLYEQYF. CDR3 coding DNA: TGTGCCAGCAGCCAAAAATTAGCGGGGGGCCTCTACGAGCAGTACTTC.

This clone was counted a few times. The V gene is TRBV6-1, the J gene TRBJ2-7, with 8 nucleotides matching TRBD1. Per the germline V gene, CDR1 is MNHNS and CDR2 is SASEGT. CDR3 length equals 14 residues. The J segment lost 2 bases and the V segment lost 7 bases, leaving 7 bases of the junction unmatched. The chain's CDR3 is CASKRSGGPYEQYF. The DNA for the CDR3 is TGTGCCAGCAAGAGGTCAGGGGGCCCCTACGAGCAGTACTTC.

The rearrangement uses TRBV9 and TRBJ2-1; TRBD1 is a possible D gene (5 bases). There are 16 residues in the CDR3. Germline CDR1 and CDR2: SGDLS and YYNGEE. Trimming removed 3 bases at V and 0 bases at J, with 13 bases between. CDR3 sequence reads: CASSAGHPSSYNEQFF. The DNA of the CDR3 is TGTGCCAGCAGCGCAGGACACCCGAGCTCCTACAATGAGCAGTTCTTC.

V usage is TRBV5-4 and J usage is TRBJ2-1, with 13 bases aligning to TRBD2. The CDR3 length is 19 residues. Trimming cost V 4 bases and J 3 bases; bases outside gene matches: 13. In germline, CDR1 is SGHNT, CDR2 YYREEE (reference sequence). Written as DNA, the CDR3 is TGTGCCAGCAGCGTGCCGGGACTAGCGGGGTTACAGCGCTACAATGAGCAGTTCTTC. Translated: CASSVPGLAGLQRYNEQFF.